This T cell receptor beta chain is from a study of T cell responses to AZD1222 COVID-19 vaccine. Notes on the study in general: Only after the peak T cell response were repertoires sampled.

Sequenced by immunoSEQ multiplex PCR; TCRdb stores in-frame clones only, minus some. Here the sample spans 150,000 or so clones, about 88% being singletons. As to this clone: Antigen: not known.

V was shortened by 5 bases and J by 0 bases, with 11 bases between the two germline ends. This CDR3 contains 15 residues. Germline-derived CDR1 and CDR2 are MNHEY and SVGAGI. The origin of this receptor is an adult in good health. This chain joins TRBV6-5 and TRBJ2-1; D may be TRBD1 (5 bases). The sample was peripheral blood, taken on day 0 of AZD1222 vaccination. As DNA, the CDR3 is TGTGCCAGCAGTCCCACAGGTCTCTCCTACAATGAGCAGTTCTTC. The encoded protein is CASSPTGLSYNEQFF.